Following are 17 T cell receptor beta chains from one sample sequenced in a study of blood T cell repertoires in COVID-19 (dated by TCRdb to about 2020). Receptor libraries were prepared by the immunoSEQ multiplex PCR assay. Here the immuneACCESS table is served through TCRdb, limited to in-frame sequences with V and J called. Missing clones are a known gap in these copies; in checked studies unresolved V genes cover under half, and the rest lacks a known reason. In this sample the table shows about 50,000 clones, 65% to 80% of which occur a single time. The top ten hold around 45% of the sample. The sample taken for sequencing was peripheral blood. These TCRs come from a man between 65 and 80 years old with active or convalescent COVID-19.

The chain links TRBV11-2 to TRBJ2-7; no reliable D call. This CDR3 is 13 amino acids long. CDR1 is SGHAT and CDR2 is FQNNGV in the germline V gene. The V gene lost 1 base and the J gene lost 3 bases, with 7 bases spanning the gap. CDR3 sequence: CASSLVTGYEQYF. The CDR3 nucleotides are TGTGCCAGCAGCTTAGTTACGGGCTACGAGCAGTACTTC.

CDR3 sequence reads: CASTGRERGGLAKNIQYF. CDR3 nucleotide sequence: TGTGCCAGCACCGGACGGGAGCGGGGGGGCTTAGCCAAAAACATTCAGTACTTC. The V and J genes are TRBV6-4 and TRBJ2-4; 10 bases align to TRBD2. The length of the CDR3 is 18 residues. The V gene end was trimmed by 7 bases and the J gene end by 0 bases; junction bases not matched to a gene: 12. The germline V gene has CDR1 MRHNA and CDR2 SNTAGT.

The chain carries TRBV6-5 and TRBJ2-7, with 8 positions matching TRBD1. V was clipped by 6 bases and J by 4 bases; unmatched bases: 2. Germline CDR1 is MNHEY and CDR2 is SVGAGI. The CDR3 runs 12 residues. This CDR3 is CASSRTGYEQYF. As DNA, the CDR3 is TGTGCCAGCAGCCGGACAGGGTACGAGCAGTACTTC.

The genes are TRBV6-5 and TRBJ1-1; D gene uncertain. The length of the CDR3 is 13 residues. In germline, CDR1 is MNHEY, CDR2 SVGAGI. The ends were cut back, 0 bases at V and 5 bases at J, with 7 bases in the middle. CDR3: CASSYSRETEAFF. For the CDR3, the DNA is TGTGCCAGCAGTTACTCGAGGGAAACTGAAGCTTTCTTT.

This chain uses TRBV7-8 with TRBJ1-2; D gene unclear. In germline, CDR1 is SGHVS, CDR2 FQNEAQ. The CDR3 runs 13 residues. V was clipped by 1 base and J by 8 bases, with 11 bases between them. In DNA, the CDR3 is TGTGCCAGCAGCTTAGGCCTTCGAGGGGGCTACACCTTC. Its protein is CASSLGLRGGYTF. Drawing the rest from reference TRBV7-8 and TRBJ1-2, the complete variable domain is GAGVSQSPRYKVAKRGQDVALRCDPISGHVSLFWYQQALGQGPEFLTYFQNEAQLDKSGLPSDRFFAERPEGSVSTLKIQRTQQEDSAVYLCASSLGLRGGYTFGSGTRLTVV.

The V call is TRBV12-3 or TRBV12-4, the J call TRBJ1-6; D remains unclear. Trimming took 6 bases from V and 10 from J, leaving 10 bases between them. The CDR3 runs 12 residues. The CDR3 DNA reads as TGTGCCAGCAGGAAATATGGCTCACCCCTCCACTTT. Protein: CASRKYGSPLHF.

The rearrangement links TRBV11-3 to TRBJ1-2; D is perhaps TRBD1 (6 bases). V lost 5 bases and J lost 7, with 11 bases in between. The germline CDR1 and CDR2 sequences are SGHNT and YENEEA. There are 12 residues in the CDR3. The DNA for the CDR3 is TGTGCCAGCAGCATCCGGGACACTGGCTACACCTTC. This sequence encodes CASSIRDTGYTF.

The V and J genes are TRBV10-1 and TRBJ1-5, with no clear D. Trimming stripped 7 bases from V and 5 bases from J, with 9 bases between. This CDR3 spans 12 amino acids. CDR1 WNHNN and CDR2 SYGVQD come from the germline V gene (reference sequence). The chain's CDR3 is CASTVHDQPQHF. In DNA, the CDR3 is TGCGCCAGCACCGTACACGATCAGCCCCAGCATTTT.

This chain joins TRBV19 and TRBJ2-7; 12 bases fit TRBD1. Looked up from germline, CDR1 is LNHDA and CDR2 is SQIVND (reference sequence). CDR3 length: 14 residues. The J segment lost 1 base and the V segment lost 9 bases, leaving 4 bases of the junction unmatched. The CDR3 region is CASKGQGASYEQYF. CDR3 bases: TGTGCCAGCAAGGGACAGGGGGCTTCCTACGAGCAGTACTTC.

The chain is built from TRBV3-1 (or the pseudogene TRBV3-2) and TRBJ2-7, with 7 bases that match TRBD1. The CDR3 extends over 12 amino acids. The germline V gene has CDR1 LGHDT and CDR2 YNNKEL (reference sequence). CDR3 in DNA: TGTAATTTAAACAGGGGCTCCTACGAGCAGTACTTC. It encodes CNLNRGSYEQYF.

V is TRBV11-3 and J is TRBJ1-1; TRBD1 aligns across 10 bases. Trimming at V came to 1 base and at J to 1 base, leaving 3 bases not matched to a gene. Germline lookup yields CDR1 SGHNT and CDR2 YENEEA. The CDR3 totals 16 residues. CDR3 sequence reads: CASSLGRDRGNTEAFF. The CDR3 bases are TGTGCCAGCAGCTTAGGGCGGGACAGGGGGAACACTGAAGCTTTCTTT. Complete variable domain (other parts from reference TRBV11-3 and TRBJ1-1): EAGVVQSPRYKIIEKKQPVAFWCNPISGHNTLYWYLQNLGQGPELLIRYENEEAVDDSQLPKDRFSAERLKGVDSTLKIQPAELGDSAVYLCASSLGRDRGNTEAFFGQGTRLTVV.

This clone was counted a few times. The chain combines TRBV19 with TRBJ1-1; 7 bases line up with TRBD1. Germline V gives CDR1 LNHDA, CDR2 SQIVND (reference sequence). The CDR3 is 14 amino acids. Losses at the gene ends were 9 bases for V and 1 base for J; bases not matched to a gene: 8. Here the CDR3 reads CASSPGQQNTEAFF. For the CDR3, the DNA is TGTGCCAGCTCCCCGGGACAGCAGAACACTGAAGCTTTCTTT.

This clone was detected a few times. The chain links TRBV7-2 to TRBJ2-3; TRBD2 aligns across 7 bases. J was trimmed by 0 bases and V by 4 bases; bases with no gene match: 1. The V gene's germline CDR1 is SGHTA and CDR2 FQGNSA. The CDR3 is 14 residues long. This CDR3 is CASSWDYSTDTQYF. CDR3 DNA sequence: TGTGCCAGCAGCTGGGACTATAGCACAGATACGCAGTATTTT.

This clone was seen only once. This chain links TRBV7-9 with TRBJ2-7; D is perhaps TRBD1 (6 bases). Germline lookup yields CDR1 SEHNR and CDR2 FQNEAQ (reference sequence). The CDR3 has 14 residues. The V and J ends lost 1 base and 7 bases respectively, with 14 bases between them. The CDR3 loop reads CASSLGAGVEEQYF. The CDR3 DNA reads TGTGCCAGCAGCTTAGGGGCAGGGGTGGAGGAGCAGTACTTC.

The gene calls are TRBV4-1 and TRBJ1-5; TRBD1 matches 7 bases. The CDR3 totals 15 residues. CDR1 is MGHRA, CDR2 YSYEKL, per germline. The V segment lost 4 bases and the J segment 6 bases; nucleotides outside the gene matches: 9. The CDR3 DNA follows: TGCGCCAGCAGCCCCCGGGACAGTGCGGGTCAGCCCCAGCATTTT. Amino acid sequence: CASSPRDSAGQPQHF.

The chain links TRBV28 to TRBJ2-7; 9 positions match TRBD1. The J segment lost 4 bases and the V segment lost 4 bases, leaving 14 bases of the junction unmatched. Germline CDR1 and CDR2: MDHEN and SYDVKM. This CDR3 comprises 17 residues. CDR3 residues: CASSSHLFGTGSYEQYF. DNA for the CDR3: TGTGCCAGCAGTTCTCACCTTTTCGGGACAGGGAGTTACGAGCAGTACTTC. The whole variable domain, remainder taken from reference TRBV28 and TRBJ2-7, is DVKVTQSSRYLVKRTGEKVFLECVQDMDHENMFWYRQDPGLGLRLIYFSYDVKMKEKGDIPEGYSVSREKKERFSLILESASTNQTSMYLCASSSHLFGTGSYEQYFGPGTRLTVT.

This clone came up a few times. This chain links TRBV5-1 with TRBJ2-7; D is possibly TRBD2 (5 bases). Germline assignment: CDR1 SGHRS and CDR2 YFSETQ. V dropped 2 bases and J dropped 2 bases, with 8 bases sitting between them. The CDR3 sequence is 13 residues long. The DNA of the CDR3 is TGCGCCAGCAGCTTAGAGGGTCCCTACGAGCAGTACTTC. This translates into CASSLEGPYEQYF.